Listed below are T cell receptor beta chains from one sample, sequenced in a study of blood T cell repertoires in COVID-19. Only in-frame clones appear in the TCRdb table, and some are missing; sequencing was by immunoSEQ multiplex PCR. In the table there are about 280,000 clones, about 85% of which are singletons. The sequenced material came from peripheral blood. The receptors were gathered from a human donor in a cohort sampled during active COVID-19. Each CDR3 is given with its conserved first and last residue. The D gene is left open where the match is weak. Size tells how often a clone was seen (once, few, many) or the class of an expanded clone, and some rows leave it out.

cdr3_length j_call d_call clone_size v_call cdr3_aa cdr3_nt
14 TRBJ2-7 TRBD2 . TRBV7-2 CASSTSGRTYEQYF TGTGCCAGCAGCACTAGCGGGAGAACCTACGAGCAGTACTTC
13 TRBJ2-1 . . TRBV11-2 CASSLMAQVEQFF TGTGCCAGCAGCTTGATGGCCCAGGTTGAGCAGTTCTTC
14 TRBJ2-7 . . TRBV2 CASSVRDSYYEQYF TGTGCCAGCAGTGTTAGGGACTCGTACTACGAGCAGTACTTC
16 TRBJ2-2 TRBD1 . TRBV27 CASREGQGELSGELFF TGTGCCAGCAGGGAAGGACAGGGAGAGTTGTCCGGGGAGCTGTTTTTT
14 TRBJ2-1 TRBD2 . TRBV10-3 CAITAAGGPREQFF TGTGCCATCACTGCGGCGGGAGGGCCGAGGGAGCAGTTCTTC
16 TRBJ2-7 . . TRBV15 CATSRDRSAGSYEQYF TGTGCCACCAGCAGAGATCGTTCCGCAGGGTCCTACGAGCAGTACTTC
16 TRBJ2-1 . . TRBV4-1 CASSQDGGRTYNEQFF TGCGCCAGCAGCCAAGATGGCGGCAGAACTTACAATGAGCAGTTCTTC
15 TRBJ1-5 . . TRBV6-5 CASRNTWGGDGPQHF TGTGCCAGCAGAAACACCTGGGGGGGCGATGGGCCCCAGCATTTT
15 TRBJ1-5 . . TRBV4-1 CASSQRDQTNQPQHF TGCGCCAGCAGCCAACGAGATCAAACGAATCAGCCCCAGCATTTT
14 TRBJ2-1 . . TRBV19 CASSREVLLNEQFF TGTGCCAGTAGTAGAGAGGTACTACTGAATGAGCAGTTCTTC
14 TRBJ2-1 TRBD1 once TRBV27 CASSSDRVYNEQFF TGTGCCAGCAGTTCGGACAGGGTCTACAATGAGCAGTTCTTC
15 TRBJ2-1 TRBD2 . TRBV11-3 CASSPTSGTGNEQFF TGTGCCAGCAGCCCAACTAGCGGGACGGGGAATGAGCAGTTCTTC
15 TRBJ2-3 . . TRBV7-9 CASSRSGTSTDTQYF TGTGCCAGCAGCAGATCCGGGACTAGCACAGATACGCAGTATTTT
16 TRBJ1-1 . . TRBV6-1 CASSEGIGGVNTEAFF TGTGCCAGCAGTGAAGGGATTGGGGGCGTGAACACTGAAGCTTTCTTT
14 TRBJ1-1 . . TRBV6-5 CASSPGGRAFEAFF TGTGCCAGCAGTCCAGGTGGCAGGGCCTTCGAAGCTTTCTTT
14 TRBJ1-6 . . TRBV27 CASTASSYNSPLHF TGTGCCAGCACCGCGAGCTCCTATAATTCACCCCTCCACTTT
14 TRBJ1-5 . . TRBV10-2 CASSERGRNQPQHF TGCGCCAGCAGCGAAAGAGGGCGCAATCAGCCCCAGCATTTT
15 TRBJ2-1 . . TRBV6-5 CASSYDRFGHNEQFF TGTGCCAGCAGTTACGACCGGTTTGGGCACAATGAGCAGTTCTTC
14 TRBJ1-5 . . TRBV19 CASSNRDNNQPQHF TGTGCCAGTAGTAACCGGGACAACAATCAGCCCCAGCATTTT
15 TRBJ1-3 . . TRBV5-1 CASSLATGVGNTIYF TGCGCCAGCAGCTTGGCGACGGGGGTTGGAAACACCATATATTTT
13 TRBJ2-1 TRBD1 . TRBV19 CASGTDQYNEQFF TGTGCCAGCGGGACAGATCAATACAATGAGCAGTTCTTC
16 TRBJ1-4 . . TRBV18 CASSPPTGRSNEKLFF TGTGCCAGCTCACCACCGACAGGTCGCTCTAATGAAAAACTGTTTTTT
19 TRBJ2-2 . . TRBV11-2 CASSLAPGGRQGNTGELFF TGTGCCAGCAGCTTAGCCCCCGGGGGGCGCCAGGGCAACACCGGGGAGCTGTTTTTT
12 TRBJ2-7 . . TRBV27 CASAGLGYEQYF TGTGCCAGCGCCGGACTTGGGTACGAGCAGTACTTC
16 TRBJ2-1 . . TRBV7-3 CASSLEGTLGYNEQFF TGTGCCAGCAGCTTAGAAGGGACTTTGGGTTACAATGAGCAGTTCTTC
15 TRBJ2-3 TRBD2 . TRBV28 CASGTSGRYTDTQYF TGTGCCAGCGGGACTAGCGGGAGGTACACAGATACGCAGTATTTT
15 TRBJ1-6 . . TRBV9 CASSVGGDRGSPLHF TGTGCCAGCAGCGTAGGGGGGGATAGAGGCTCACCCCTCCACTTT
13 TRBJ1-4 . . TRBV18 CASSNLGGEKLFF TGTGCCAGCTCAAACCTGGGAGGCGAAAAACTGTTTTTT
15 TRBJ2-1 TRBD2 . TRBV4-1 CASSQAGSGDNEQFF TGCGCCAGCAGCCAAGCGGGTAGCGGGGACAATGAGCAGTTCTTC
15 TRBJ1-2 . . TRBV11-2 CASSLGAAGDYGYTF TGTGCCAGCAGCTTAGGGGCCGCAGGGGACTATGGCTACACCTTC
16 TRBJ1-5 . . TRBV12-5 CASGSTQGRGNQPQHF TGTGCTAGTGGCTCCACCCAGGGAAGGGGCAATCAGCCCCAGCATTTT
15 TRBJ1-2 . . TRBV4-2 CASSQSNRVNYGYTF TGTGCCAGCAGCCAATCAAACAGGGTTAACTATGGCTACACCTTC
14 TRBJ1-1 TRBD1 . TRBV2 CASRTQGGNTEAFF TGTGCCAGCAGGACACAGGGGGGGAACACTGAAGCTTTCTTT
13 TRBJ1-5 TRBD1 . TRBV18 CASSTGTNQPQHF TGTGCCAGCTCGACAGGGACCAATCAGCCCCAGCATTTT
13 TRBJ2-7 . . TRBV18 CASSSDWIYEQYF TGTGCCAGCTCATCCGACTGGATCTACGAGCAGTACTTC
18 TRBJ2-2 TRBD2 . TRBV7-2 CASSFRLAGASLTGELFF TGTGCCAGCAGCTTCCGACTAGCGGGAGCGTCCCTCACCGGGGAGCTGTTTTTT
15 TRBJ2-7 TRBD1 . TRBV6-2/TRBV6-3 CASSSGQGNNYEQYF TGTGCCAGCAGTTCCGGACAGGGAAACAACTACGAGCAGTACTTC
14 TRBJ2-5 TRBD1 . TRBV19 CASRRTGGEETQYF TGTGCCAGTAGAAGGACAGGGGGCGAGGAGACCCAGTACTTC
14 TRBJ1-3 . few TRBV9 CASSVGLSGNTIYF TGTGCCAGCAGCGTCGGACTCTCTGGAAACACCATATATTTT
17 TRBJ2-3 TRBD1 few TRBV6-2/TRBV6-3 CASSFSVETGNPDTQYF TGTGCCAGCAGTTTTTCGGTTGAGACAGGGAACCCAGATACGCAGTATTTT
15 TRBJ2-1 TRBD1 . TRBV7-2 CASSLVRTGDNEQFF TGTGCCAGCAGCTTAGTCCGGACAGGGGACAATGAGCAGTTCTTC
15 TRBJ2-5 . once TRBV5-4 CASSLNLAGQETQYF TGTGCCAGCAGCTTAAATTTGGCGGGACAAGAGACCCAGTACTTC
15 TRBJ1-2 TRBD1 few TRBV4-3 CASSQGDRVGYGYTF TGCGCCAGCAGCCAAGGTGACAGGGTAGGATATGGCTACACCTTC
18 TRBJ2-3 TRBD2 . TRBV5-4 CASSFGTSGLLRTDTQYF TGTGCCAGCAGCTTCGGGACTAGCGGCCTACTTCGCACAGATACGCAGTATTTT
15 TRBJ2-7 TRBD2 . TRBV19 CASSPRTSGNYEQYF TGTGCCAGTAGTCCGCGGACTAGCGGTAACTACGAGCAGTACTTC